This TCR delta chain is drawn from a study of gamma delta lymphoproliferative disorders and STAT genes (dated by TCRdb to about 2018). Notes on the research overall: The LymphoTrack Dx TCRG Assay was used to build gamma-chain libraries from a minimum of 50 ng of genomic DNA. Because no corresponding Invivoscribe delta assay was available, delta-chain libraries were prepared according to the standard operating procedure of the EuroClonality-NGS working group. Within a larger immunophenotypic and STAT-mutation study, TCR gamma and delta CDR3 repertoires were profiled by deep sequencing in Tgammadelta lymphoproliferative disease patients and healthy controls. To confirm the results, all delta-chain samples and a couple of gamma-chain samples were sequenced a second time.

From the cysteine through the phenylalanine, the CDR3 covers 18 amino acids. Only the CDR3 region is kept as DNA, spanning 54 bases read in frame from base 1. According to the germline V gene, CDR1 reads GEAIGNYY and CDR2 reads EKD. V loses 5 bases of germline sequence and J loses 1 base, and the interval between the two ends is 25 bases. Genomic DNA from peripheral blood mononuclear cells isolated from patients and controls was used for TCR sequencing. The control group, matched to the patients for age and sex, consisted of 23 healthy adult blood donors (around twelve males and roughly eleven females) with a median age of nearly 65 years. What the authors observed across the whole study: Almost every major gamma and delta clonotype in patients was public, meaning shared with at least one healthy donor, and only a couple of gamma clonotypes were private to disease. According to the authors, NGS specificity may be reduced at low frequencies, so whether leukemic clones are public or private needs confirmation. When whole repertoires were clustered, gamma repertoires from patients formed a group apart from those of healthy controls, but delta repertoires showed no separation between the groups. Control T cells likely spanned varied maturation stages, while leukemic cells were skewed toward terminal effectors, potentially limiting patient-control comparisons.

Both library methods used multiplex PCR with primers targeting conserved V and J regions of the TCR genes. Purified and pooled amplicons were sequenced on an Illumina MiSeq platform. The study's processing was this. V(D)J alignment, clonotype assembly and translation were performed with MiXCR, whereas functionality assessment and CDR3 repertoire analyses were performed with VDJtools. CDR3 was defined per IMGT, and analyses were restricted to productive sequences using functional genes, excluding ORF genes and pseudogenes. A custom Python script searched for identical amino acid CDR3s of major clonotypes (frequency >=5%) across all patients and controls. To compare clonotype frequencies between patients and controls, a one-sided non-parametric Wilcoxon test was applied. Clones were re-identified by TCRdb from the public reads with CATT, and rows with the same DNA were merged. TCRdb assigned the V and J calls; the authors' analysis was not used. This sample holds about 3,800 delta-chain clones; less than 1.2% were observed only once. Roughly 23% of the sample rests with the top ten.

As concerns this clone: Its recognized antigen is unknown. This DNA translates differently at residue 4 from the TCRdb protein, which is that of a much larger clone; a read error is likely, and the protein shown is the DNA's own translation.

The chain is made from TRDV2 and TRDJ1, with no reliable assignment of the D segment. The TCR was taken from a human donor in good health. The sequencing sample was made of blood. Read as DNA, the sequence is TGTGCCTGTGGCCGAGTAAGCGGATTCCGCTCGACCACCGATAAACTCATCTTT. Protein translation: CACGRVSGFRSTTDKLIF.